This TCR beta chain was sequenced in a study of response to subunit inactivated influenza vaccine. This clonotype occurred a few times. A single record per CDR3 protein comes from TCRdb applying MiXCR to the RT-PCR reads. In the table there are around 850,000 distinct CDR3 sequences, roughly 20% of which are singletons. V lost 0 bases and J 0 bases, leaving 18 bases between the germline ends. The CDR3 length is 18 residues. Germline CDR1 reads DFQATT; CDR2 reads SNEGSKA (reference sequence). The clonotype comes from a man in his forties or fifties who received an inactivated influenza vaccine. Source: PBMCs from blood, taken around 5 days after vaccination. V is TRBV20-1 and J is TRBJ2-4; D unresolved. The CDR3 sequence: CSARDGVADLLAKNIQYF. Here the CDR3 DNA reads TGCAGTGCTAGAGATGGAGTGGCGGACCTCCTAGCCAAAAACATTCAGTACTTC.